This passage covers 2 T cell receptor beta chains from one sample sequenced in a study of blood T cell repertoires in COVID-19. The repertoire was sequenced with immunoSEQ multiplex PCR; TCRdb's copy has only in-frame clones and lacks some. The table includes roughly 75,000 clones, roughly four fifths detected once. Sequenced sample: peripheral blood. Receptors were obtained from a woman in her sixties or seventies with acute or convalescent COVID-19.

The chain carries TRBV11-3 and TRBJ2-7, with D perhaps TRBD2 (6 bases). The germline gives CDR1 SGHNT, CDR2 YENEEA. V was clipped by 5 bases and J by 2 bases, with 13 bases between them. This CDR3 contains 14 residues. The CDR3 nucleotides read TGTGCCAGCAGCCCCAGGGCGGGACCCTACGAGCAGTACTTC. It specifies CASSPRAGPYEQYF. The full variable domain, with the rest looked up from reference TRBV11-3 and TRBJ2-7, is EAGVVQSPRYKIIEKKQPVAFWCNPISGHNTLYWYLQNLGQGPELLIRYENEEAVDDSQLPKDRFSAERLKGVDSTLKIQPAELGDSAVYLCASSPRAGPYEQYFGPGTRLTVT.

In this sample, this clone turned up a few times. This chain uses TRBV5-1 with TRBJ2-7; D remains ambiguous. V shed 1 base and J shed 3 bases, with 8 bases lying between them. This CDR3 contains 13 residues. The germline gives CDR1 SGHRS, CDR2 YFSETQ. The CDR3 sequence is CASSLTADYEQYF. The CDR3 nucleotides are TGCGCCAGCAGCTTGACAGCTGACTACGAGCAGTACTTC.